The 30 T cell receptor beta chains listed next were all sequenced from one sample in a study of blood T cell repertoires in COVID-19. Sequencing was performed with immunoSEQ multiplex PCR; in TCRdb, only in-frame clones are kept and a portion is missing. The repertoire has 90,000 to 120,000 clones, about 80% of them found once; the top ten carry roughly 4%. What was sequenced was peripheral blood. These receptors all come from a man aged 70-80 years with acute or convalescent COVID-19.

The chain has TRBV2 and TRBJ1-2; 7 bases are a match to TRBD1. V dropped 10 bases and J dropped 2; count of bases not matched to a gene: 7. Germline values: CDR1 SNHLY, CDR2 FYNNEI. The CDR3 spans 13 residues. CDR3 sequence: CANRQGPNYGYTF. CDR3 nucleotide sequence: TGTGCCAACAGACAGGGACCAAACTATGGCTACACCTTC.

CDR3 loop: CASAGGVTEAFF. As DNA, the CDR3 is TGTGCCAGTGCCGGGGGGGTCACTGAAGCTTTCTTT. J is TRBJ1-1 and V is TRBV19; tentative D call: TRBD1 (5 bases). The CDR3 is 12 residues long. With 8 bases removed from V and 4 bases from J, the gap between germline ends came to 11 bases. Germline V gives CDR1 LNHDA, CDR2 SQIVND (reference sequence).

The chain has TRBV5-1 and TRBJ2-2, with TRBD2 as a possible D gene (6 bases). The CDR3 totals 17 residues. The V and J ends lost 5 bases and 6 bases respectively, with 23 bases between them. Germline V gives CDR1 SGHRS, CDR2 YFSETQ. The CDR3, as DNA: TGCGCCAGCAGGTGGGAGTCGGCGGGGTATTTTTCCGGGGAGCTGTTTTTT. Translated: CASRWESAGYFSGELFF.

With respect to this clone: One junction end does not reproduce the germline sequence, and a read error may be involved. The chain joins TRBV9 to TRBJ1-3; a weak D match, TRBD1 (6 bases). CDR3 length: 15 residues. The germline CDR1 and CDR2 sequences are SGDLS and YYNGEE. CDR3 sequence: CARSVGGGSGNTIYF. CDR3 sequence (DNA): TGTGCCCGCAGCGTAGGGGGGGGCTCTGGAAACACCATATATTTT.

The V gene is TRBV6-6, the J gene TRBJ1-5; perhaps TRBD1 as D (6 bases). The CDR3 is 14 residues long. Trimming shortened V by 6 bases and J by 5 bases, and 14 bases separated the two germline ends. Germline CDR1 reads MNHNY; CDR2 reads SVGAGI (reference sequence). CDR3 sequence: CASSQGQIYQPQHF. The CDR3 nucleotides read TGTGCCAGCAGCCAAGGACAGATATATCAGCCCCAGCATTTT.

The chain recombines TRBV5-6 with TRBJ2-2, with TRBD2 identical over 11 bases. V was pared by 1 base and J by 5 bases, with 4 bases of the junction left unmatched. The germline V gene has CDR1 SGHDT and CDR2 YYEEEE. CDR3 length: 16 amino acids. The CDR3 bases are TGTGCCAGCAGCTTGCTAGCGGGGGGCGTAACCGGGGAGCTGTTTTTT. Amino acids: CASSLLAGGVTGELFF.

There are a few counts of this clone. The chain employs TRBV3-1 (or the pseudogene TRBV3-2) and TRBJ1-1; 8 nucleotides line up with TRBD1. The CDR3 runs to 13 residues. After removal of 4 bases from V and 8 bases from J, the junction contained 6 bases not matched to a gene. CDR1 and CDR2 from the germline V gene are LGHDT and YNNKEL (reference sequence). CDR3 coding DNA: TGTGCCAGCAGCCGAGGACAGGGAGGGGAAGCTTTCTTT. Residues: CASSRGQGGEAFF.

This sequence joins TRBV18 and TRBJ2-3; 7 bases line up with TRBD1. CDR1 and CDR2 (germline): KGHSH, LQKENI. Trimming removed 6 bases from V and 0 bases from J; junction bases left unmatched: 6. The CDR3 contains 15 residues. For the CDR3, the DNA is TGTGCCAGCTCGCCAATGGGACAGAGCACAGATACGCAGTATTTT. Translation: CASSPMGQSTDTQYF.

This clone has a handful of counts. The rearrangement links TRBV15 to TRBJ1-2, with D hard to call. The V end was cut by 0 bases, the J end by 4 bases, with 15 bases between. In germline, CDR1 is LNHNV, CDR2 YYDKDF (reference sequence). This CDR3 spans 16 amino acids. The CDR3 spells CATSRDSRRPGYGYTF. CDR3 nucleotides: TGTGCCACCAGCAGAGATTCCCGTAGGCCAGGCTATGGCTACACCTTC.

The genes are TRBV6-5 and TRBJ1-2; 9 bases agree with TRBD1. The CDR3 is 13 amino acids. Looked up from germline, CDR1 is MNHEY and CDR2 is SVGAGI. The trim removed 7 bases at V and 5 bases at J, leaving 5 bases unmatched. The CDR3 nucleotides read TGTGCCAGCACCATGGACAGGGGATATGGCTACACCTTC. This sequence encodes CASTMDRGYGYTF.

V is TRBV6-5 and J is TRBJ1-6, with a weak D call TRBD1 (6 bases). Germline-derived CDR1 and CDR2 are MNHEY and SVGAGI. V was trimmed by 4 bases and J by 10 bases, leaving 14 bases between them. This CDR3 is built from 14 residues. CDR3 in amino acids: CASSSEGVRSPLHF. In DNA, the CDR3 is TGTGCCAGCAGTTCAGAGGGGGTAAGGTCACCCCTCCACTTT.

The CDR3 here is CASSPTRAGTGVNPEQFF. CDR3 in DNA: TGTGCCAGCTCACCCACCAGGGCCGGGACAGGGGTCAACCCTGAGCAGTTCTTC. This sequence joins TRBV18 and TRBJ2-1; 10 bases align to TRBD1. Trimming removed 3 bases from V and 9 bases from J; junction bases left unmatched: 17. Germline CDR1 is KGHSH and CDR2 is LQKENI. This CDR3 comprises 18 residues.

The rearrangement joins TRBV5-1 to TRBJ2-6; TRBD1 matches 7 bases. The V gene end was trimmed by 0 bases and the J gene end by 3 bases; junction bases not matched to a gene: 0. Looked up from germline, CDR1 is SGHRS and CDR2 is YFSETQ. The CDR3 totals 15 residues. CDR3 loop: CASSLDRGGANVLTF. The CDR3 DNA follows: TGCGCCAGCAGCTTGGACAGGGGTGGGGCCAACGTCCTGACTTTC.

The chain uses TRBV11-2 and TRBJ1-2; possible D gene TRBD1, 5 bases. CDR1 is SGHAT and CDR2 is FQNNGV in the germline V gene. The V end lost 0 bases, the J end lost 7 bases, and 15 bases lay between the germline ends. This CDR3 is built from 15 residues. The CDR3 reads CASSLEWTKSSGYTF. The CDR3 nucleotides are TGTGCCAGCAGCTTAGAATGGACAAAATCTTCTGGCTACACCTTC.

The rearrangement links TRBV4-2 to TRBJ2-7; 8 nucleotides line up with TRBD2. Germline assignment: CDR1 LGHNA and CDR2 YNFKEQ. This CDR3 contains 16 residues. V lost 0 bases, J lost 3 bases, and 7 bases stayed unmatched. CDR3 bases: TGTGCCAGCAGCCAAGATCTGGCGGGGGGCATCTACGAGCAGTACTTC. This encodes CASSQDLAGGIYEQYF.

The genes are TRBV6-1 and TRBJ2-5, with 14 bases identical to TRBD2. Germline V lookup: CDR1 MNHNS, CDR2 SASEGT. This CDR3 is 19 amino acids long. Trimming removed 4 bases from V and 2 bases from J; junction bases left unmatched: 12. CDR3 coding DNA: TGTGCCAGCAGTGGAACCGGGACTAGCGGGGGAGGTAATCAAGAGACCCAGTACTTC. Translated: CASSGTGTSGGGNQETQYF.

This chain links TRBV5-1 with TRBJ2-2; TRBD1 might be the D (6 bases). V was trimmed by 0 bases and J by 5 bases, leaving 8 bases between them. This CDR3 region has 14 residues. CDR1 SGHRS and CDR2 YFSETQ come from the germline V gene. CDR3 sequence reads: CASSLDRATGELFF. CDR3 nucleotides: TGCGCCAGCAGCTTGGACAGGGCGACCGGGGAGCTGTTTTTT.

This clone showed up just once. The J gene is TRBJ2-5, the V gene TRBV7-3, with 8 bases lining up with TRBD2. After removal of 5 bases from V and 4 bases from J, the junction contained 3 bases not matched to a gene. The CDR3 loop spans 13 amino acids. Germline CDR1 is SGHTA and CDR2 is FQGTGA. CDR3 DNA sequence: TGTGCCAGCAGCCCGGGGGGGCTAGAGACCCAGTACTTC. Translation: CASSPGGLETQYF.

The chain combines TRBV19 with TRBJ1-6, with 9 bases identical to TRBD1. The CDR3 is made up of 16 amino acids. Germline V lookup: CDR1 LNHDA, CDR2 SQIVND (reference sequence). V was clipped by 5 bases and J by 10 bases; unmatched bases: 12. The CDR3 region is CASSARTGAGTSPLHF. In nucleotides, the CDR3 is TGTGCCAGTAGTGCTCGGACAGGGGCCGGTACATCACCCCTCCACTTT.

The chain combines TRBV7-3 with TRBJ2-1; D may be TRBD2 (5 bases). The germline gives CDR1 SGHTA, CDR2 FQGTGA. The CDR3 is 13 amino acids. Between the trimmed V and J ends, which lost 5 bases and 5 bases, there was a span of 10 bases. CDR3 amino acids: CASSVQTNNEQFF. CDR3 coding DNA: TGTGCCAGCAGCGTGCAGACTAACAATGAGCAGTTCTTC.

This clone turned up a few times. The sample holds other DNA sequences that translate to the same CDR3. The gene calls are TRBV7-9 and TRBJ1-5; D not resolved. V lost 3 bases and J lost 4, with 7 bases in between. The CDR3 has 13 amino acids. Germline values: CDR1 SEHNR, CDR2 FQNEAQ (reference sequence). CDR3 nucleotide sequence: TGTGCCAGCAGCTTCACGGAGAATCAGCCCCAGCATTTT. Translating it yields CASSFTENQPQHF.

This clone has just one count. This chain joins TRBV28 and TRBJ2-2; D is possibly TRBD1 (6 bases). This CDR3 is 15 amino acids long. V dropped 3 bases and J dropped 1 base, with 9 bases sitting between them. Germline assignment: CDR1 MDHEN and CDR2 SYDVKM. The CDR3 nucleotides are TGTGCCAGCAGTTTTCAACAGGGGAACACCGGGGAGCTGTTTTTT. Translated, it gives CASSFQQGNTGELFF.

The chain has TRBV27 and TRBJ1-1, with D hard to call. The CDR3 contains 15 residues. V was shortened by 2 bases and J by 0 bases, with 10 bases between the two germline ends. Germline V gene lookup returns CDR1 MNHEY and CDR2 SMNVEV (reference sequence). For the CDR3, the DNA is TGTGCCAGCAGTTTAAACCCTCAGGTGAACACTGAAGCTTTCTTT. This sequence encodes CASSLNPQVNTEAFF.

A single count supports this clone. The chain recombines TRBV18 with TRBJ2-5; TRBD2 agrees at 7 bases. V shed 6 bases, J shed 1 base, and the junction held 14 bases outside the gene matches. The CDR3 sequence is 17 residues long. Germline V CDR1 and CDR2: KGHSH, LQKENI. The CDR3 is CASSQMQGGPIQETQYF. The CDR3 coding sequence is TGTGCCAGCTCTCAAATGCAGGGAGGGCCCATCCAAGAGACCCAGTACTTC. Variable domain in full (rest from reference TRBV18 and TRBJ2-5): NAGVMQNPRHLVRRRGQEARLRCSPMKGHSHVYWYRQLPEEGLKFMVYLQKENIIDESGMPKERFSAEFPKEGPSILRIQQVVRGDSAAYFCASSQMQGGPIQETQYFGPGTRLLVL.

This clone has only one observation. The chain links TRBV11-3 to TRBJ1-6; D is unclear. The CDR3 is made up of 17 amino acids. V shed 0 bases and J shed 0 bases, with 9 bases lying between them. CDR1 and CDR2 from the germline V gene are SGHNT and YENEEA. The CDR3 loop reads CASSLDFTASYNSPLHF. CDR3 DNA sequence: TGTGCCAGCAGCTTAGATTTCACAGCCTCCTATAATTCACCCCTCCACTTT.

The chain uses TRBV5-4 and TRBJ2-5, with TRBD2 identical over 11 bases. J was trimmed by 5 bases and V by 4 bases; bases with no gene match: 10. Germline CDR1 is SGHNT and CDR2 is YYREEE (reference sequence). The CDR3 spans 16 residues. CDR3 nucleotide sequence: TGTGCCAGCAGCCGGGCTAGCGGGGGGCCAGTGGAGACCCAGTACTTC. This translates into CASSRASGGPVETQYF. The full variable domain, in which reference TRBV5-4 and TRBJ2-5 provide the parts outside the CDR3, is ETGVTQSPTHLIKTRGQQVTLRCSSQSGHNTVSWYQQALGQGPQFIFQYYREEENGRGNFPPRFSGLQFPNYSSELNVNALELDDSALYLCASSRASGGPVETQYFGPGTRLLVL.

This rearrangement joins TRBV7-9 to TRBJ1-5; 7 positions match TRBD1. This CDR3 has 15 residues. Germline V CDR1 and CDR2: SEHNR, FQNEAQ (reference sequence). Trimming removed 2 bases from V and 5 bases from J; junction bases left unmatched: 6. DNA of the CDR3: TGTGCCAGCAGCTTATTCGGGACAGAACATCAGCCCCAGCATTTT. Its protein product is CASSLFGTEHQPQHF.

V is TRBV6-5 and J is TRBJ1-1, with D unresolved. Germline lookup yields CDR1 MNHEY and CDR2 SVGAGI. Trimming left V 7 bases short and J 0 bases short, with 9 bases between. The CDR3 is 13 residues long. In nucleotides, the CDR3 is TGTGCCAGCACCTCGACACTGAACACTGAAGCTTTCTTT. It yields the protein CASTSTLNTEAFF.

This clone was seen a single time. The gene calls are TRBV28 and TRBJ1-5; TRBD1 matches 9 bases. The germline V gene has CDR1 MDHEN and CDR2 SYDVKM. The CDR3 has 15 amino acids. V was pared by 6 bases and J by 3 bases, with 6 bases of the junction left unmatched. The DNA of the CDR3 is TGTGCCAGCAGAATGACAGGGGGTATCAATCAGCCCCAGCATTTT. This codes for CASRMTGGINQPQHF.

The chain couples TRBV19 to TRBJ1-1; no definite D call. Trimming removed 6 bases from V and 3 bases from J, with 8 bases in between. The CDR3 runs 12 residues. CDR1 is LNHDA, CDR2 SQIVND, per germline (reference sequence). The CDR3 here is CASSYRDTEAFF. DNA for the CDR3: TGTGCCAGTAGCTACCGGGACACTGAAGCTTTCTTT.